This TCR beta chain was profiled in a study of blood T cell repertoires in COVID-19. On the study more broadly: Samples of COVID-19 (acute and convalescent) were obtained from the United States, Italy and Spain.

Germline lookup yields CDR1 SGHAT and CDR2 FQNNGV. Unmatched junction bases numbered 14, after V lost 5 bases and J lost 7 bases. The CDR3 is 17 residues long. As originally analysed: By means of reference gene primer amplification, nucleated cell counts were estimated. Profiled with immunoSEQ multiplex PCR; TCRdb holds only in-frame clones, not every one. That table is the source of V, J and clone size, and D and trimming were worked out from the DNA. The sample carries around 260,000 clones, more than 90% recorded once. The specimen sequenced was peripheral blood. The V call is TRBV11-2, the J call TRBJ2-2; TRBD2 matches at 9 bases. The sequence derives from a young adult with COVID-19, enrolled during active disease. The CDR3 coding sequence is TGTGCCAGCAGCGCCCTAGCGGGACCTGTTCGAGGCGGGGAGCTGTTTTTT. Protein sequence: CASSALAGPVRGGELFF.